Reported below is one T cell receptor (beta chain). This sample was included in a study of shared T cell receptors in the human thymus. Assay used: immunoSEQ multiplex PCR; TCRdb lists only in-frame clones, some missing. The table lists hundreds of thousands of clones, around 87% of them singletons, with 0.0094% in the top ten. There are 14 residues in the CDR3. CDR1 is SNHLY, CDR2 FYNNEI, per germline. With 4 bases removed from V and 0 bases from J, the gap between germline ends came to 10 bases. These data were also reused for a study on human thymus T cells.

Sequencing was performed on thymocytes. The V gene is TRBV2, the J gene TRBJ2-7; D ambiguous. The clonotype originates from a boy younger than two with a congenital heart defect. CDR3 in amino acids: CASSVTGYSYEQYF. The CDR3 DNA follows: TGTGCCAGCAGTGTGACCGGGTACTCCTACGAGCAGTACTTC.